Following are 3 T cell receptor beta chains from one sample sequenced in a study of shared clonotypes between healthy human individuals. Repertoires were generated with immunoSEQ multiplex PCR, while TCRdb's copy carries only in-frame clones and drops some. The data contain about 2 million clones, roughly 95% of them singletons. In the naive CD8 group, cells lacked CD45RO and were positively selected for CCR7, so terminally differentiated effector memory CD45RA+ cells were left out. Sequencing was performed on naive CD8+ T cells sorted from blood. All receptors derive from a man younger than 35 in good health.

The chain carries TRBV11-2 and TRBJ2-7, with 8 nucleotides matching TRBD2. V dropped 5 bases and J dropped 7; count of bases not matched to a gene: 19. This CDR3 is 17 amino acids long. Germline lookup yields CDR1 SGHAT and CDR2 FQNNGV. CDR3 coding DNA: TGTGCCAGCAGCCTCTCGGGTAGCGGGGCTCCTTTCGGGGAGCAGTACTTC. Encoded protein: CASSLSGSGAPFGEQYF.

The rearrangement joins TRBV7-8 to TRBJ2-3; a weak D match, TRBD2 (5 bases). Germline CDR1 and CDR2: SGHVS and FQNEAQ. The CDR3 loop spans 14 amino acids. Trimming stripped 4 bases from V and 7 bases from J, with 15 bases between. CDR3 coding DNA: TGTGCCAGCAGCTCTAAGATAGGACTGAATACGCAGTATTTT. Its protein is CASSSKIGLNTQYF.

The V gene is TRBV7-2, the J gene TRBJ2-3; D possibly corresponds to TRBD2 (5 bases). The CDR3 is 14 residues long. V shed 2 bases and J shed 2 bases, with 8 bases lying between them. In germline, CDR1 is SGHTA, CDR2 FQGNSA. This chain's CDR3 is CASSLTDYTDTQYF. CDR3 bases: TGTGCCAGCAGCTTAACCGACTACACAGATACGCAGTATTTT.